This T cell receptor (beta chain) was documented in a study of CD8 T cells in ankylosing spondylitis. Study-wide findings and caveats: Past studies reported some motif variants in reactive arthritis synovial fluid and blood. A motif of eight highly homologous TCR beta variants was seen as apparently characteristic of ankylosing spondylitis blood.

This clonotype has a handful of counts. As yet, its antigen is unknown. TCRdb analysed the 5' RACE reads with MiXCR anew, one entry per CDR3 protein. The sample holds approximately 400,000 distinct CDR3 sequences, roughly 26% seen once. The CDR3 consists of 13 residues. Trimming shortened V by 4 bases and J by 4 bases, and 10 bases separated the two germline ends. The germline gives CDR1 MNHNS, CDR2 SASEGT. The sequenced sample was blood, either unsorted or a sorted T cell fraction (not recorded which). This sequence originates from a male donor with ankylosing spondylitis. The chain is built from TRBV6-1 and TRBJ1-2; possibly TRBD1 for D (5 bases). The CDR3 nucleotides read TGTGCCAGCAGTGGACAGATCTTCTATGGCTACACCTTC. Protein: CASSGQIFYGYTF.